These 32 T cell receptor beta chains were all obtained from the same sample, sequenced in a study of cytomegalovirus exposure and HLA in healthy donors. 60 Vbeta and 13 Jbeta primers were used in PCR. Some clones are missing from TCRdb's copy, which holds only in-frame ones; the method was immunoSEQ multiplex PCR. The sample has around 280,000 clones; over 85% are singletons. Sequenced material: PBMCs. These receptors all come from a woman aged 18-30 years in good health and CMV-seronegative.

This clone was found a few times. The chain joins TRBV21-1 to TRBJ2-7; TRBD2 is taken as the D call from the table, unchecked against the DNA. TRBV21-1 constitutes a pseudogene. The CDR3 sequence is 12 residues long. The CDR3 sequence: CASLPFTYEQYF. Here the CDR3 DNA reads TGTGCCAGCCTCCCTTTTACCTACGAGCAGTACTTC.

The rearrangement links TRBV11-2 to TRBJ1-1, with TRBD1 identical over 7 bases. The CDR3 length is 14 residues. J lost 8 bases, V lost 5 bases, and 11 bases had no gene match. Germline-derived CDR1 and CDR2 are SGHAT and FQNNGV. The CDR3 DNA is TGTGCCAGCAGCGGACCCGGGACAGTCGCGGAAGCTTTCTTT. Translating it yields CASSGPGTVAEAFF. The whole variable domain, filled in from reference TRBV11-2 and TRBJ1-1, reads EAGVAQSPRYKIIEKRQSVAFWCNPISGHATLYWYQQILGQGPKLLIQFQNNGVVDDSQLPKDRFSAERLKGVDSTLKIQPAKLEDSAVYLCASSGPGTVAEAFFGQGTRLTVV.

The chain recombines TRBV5-1 with TRBJ1-2; TRBD1 matches 8 bases. The CDR3 is 17 amino acids. Looked up from germline, CDR1 is SGHRS and CDR2 is YFSETQ. V was clipped by 4 bases and J by 3 bases; unmatched bases: 14. CDR3 loop: CASSPTGAQGAHYGYTF. CDR3 coding DNA: TGCGCCAGCAGCCCGACGGGTGCGCAGGGGGCACACTATGGCTACACCTTC.

Note on this clone: This sample also contains other DNA sequences that code for the same CDR3. V and J are TRBV6-1 and TRBJ1-6; possible D gene TRBD1, 6 bases. Germline V gene lookup returns CDR1 MNHNS and CDR2 SASEGT. The CDR3 runs to 16 residues. The V end lost 1 base, the J end lost 4 bases, and 11 bases lay between the germline ends. For the CDR3, the DNA is TGTGCCAGCAGTGAAGACTGGACAGTTTATAATTCACCCCTCCACTTT. Translated, it gives CASSEDWTVYNSPLHF.

The J gene is TRBJ1-1, the V gene TRBV5-4; 9 bases match TRBD1. The trim removed 8 bases at V and 2 bases at J, leaving 10 bases unmatched. Germline V CDR1 and CDR2: SGHNT, YYREEE (reference sequence). The CDR3 consists of 15 residues. The DNA for the CDR3 is TGTGCCAGTCGTAACCGGGACAGGGCAAACACTGAAGCTTTCTTT. Protein sequence: CASRNRDRANTEAFF. Variable domain in full (rest from reference TRBV5-4 and TRBJ1-1): ETGVTQSPTHLIKTRGQQVTLRCSSQSGHNTVSWYQQALGQGPQFIFQYYREEENGRGNFPPRFSGLQFPNYSSELNVNALELDDSALYLCASRNRDRANTEAFFGQGTRLTVV.

The chain uses TRBV7-9 and TRBJ1-2; 9 positions agree with TRBD1. Per germline, CDR1 SEHNR and CDR2 FQNEAQ (reference sequence). There are 14 residues in the CDR3. Trimming at V came to 5 bases and at J to 4 bases, leaving 5 bases not matched to a gene. The CDR3 DNA sequence: TGTGCCAGCAGCATCACAGGGGGCGGCTATGGCTACACCTTC. Amino acids: CASSITGGGYGYTF. Together with reference TRBV7-9 and TRBJ1-2, the CDR3 gives the full variable domain: DTGVSQNPRHKITKRGQNVTFRCDPISEHNRLYWYRQTLGQGPEFLTYFQNEAQLEKSRLLSDRFSAERPKGSFSTLEIQRTEQGDSAMYLCASSITGGGYGYTFGSGTRLTVV.

The V call is TRBV27, the J call TRBJ1-4; 9 bases line up with TRBD1. Germline V gene sequence: CDR1 MNHEY, CDR2 SMNVEV (reference sequence). This CDR3 is 14 amino acids long. With 5 bases clipped from V and 7 bases from J, the junction kept 5 bases outside the gene matches. CDR3 protein: CASSQDRGGEKLFF. The CDR3 DNA sequence: TGTGCCAGCAGTCAGGACAGGGGTGGTGAAAAACTGTTTTTT.

The chain carries TRBV9 and TRBJ1-6; 7 bases map to TRBD1. Germline lookup yields CDR1 SGDLS and CDR2 YYNGEE. CDR3 length equals 13 residues. Trimming at V came to 0 bases and at J to 13 bases, leaving 4 bases not matched to a gene. The CDR3 is CASSVDQGDPLHF. The CDR3, as DNA: TGTGCCAGCAGCGTAGATCAGGGGGATCCCCTCCACTTT.

This chain connects TRBV2 to TRBJ2-1; TRBD2 agrees at 9 bases. The CDR3 is made up of 13 amino acids. Losses at the gene ends were 7 bases for V and 12 bases for J; bases not matched to a gene: 10. Looked up from germline, CDR1 is SNHLY and CDR2 is FYNNEI. CDR3 sequence (DNA): TGTGCCAGCATCCCTAGCGCAGCGGGGGGGCAGTTCTTC. Translation gives CASIPSAAGGQFF.

The chain joins TRBV6-5 to TRBJ1-1, with D possibly being TRBD1 (6 bases). Germline CDR1 and CDR2: MNHEY and SVGAGI. CDR3 length: 16 residues. Trimming removed 2 bases from V and 0 bases from J, with 13 bases in between. The CDR3 sequence: CASSYRSGAVNTEAFF. The CDR3 bases are TGTGCCAGCAGTTACAGGTCAGGGGCCGTGAACACTGAAGCTTTCTTT.

The chain recombines TRBV7-8 with TRBJ1-5; possibly TRBD1 for D (6 bases). The CDR3 runs to 15 residues. V was cut by 0 bases and J by 6 bases, with 12 bases left in between. Germline loops: CDR1 SGHVS, CDR2 FQNEAQ. CDR3 protein: CASSLARGAVQPQHF. The CDR3 DNA is TGTGCCAGCAGCTTAGCGCGGGGGGCTGTTCAGCCCCAGCATTTT.

The chain is built from TRBV9 and TRBJ2-5, with D unclear. The V and J ends lost 0 bases and 0 bases respectively, with 12 bases between them. Germline-derived CDR1 and CDR2 are SGDLS and YYNGEE. The CDR3 length is 16 residues. Written as DNA, the CDR3 is TGTGCCAGCAGCGTAGGAGGCCGCCTGTACCAAGAGACCCAGTACTTC. Encoded protein: CASSVGGRLYQETQYF.

The chain recombines TRBV2 with TRBJ2-7, with 7 positions matching TRBD2. The CDR3 is 15 residues long. Unmatched junction bases numbered 6, after V lost 4 bases and J lost 0 bases. In germline, CDR1 is SNHLY, CDR2 FYNNEI. Here the CDR3 DNA reads TGTGCCAGCAGTGGTAGCGGGTCTACCTCCTACGAGCAGTACTTC. This codes for CASSGSGSTSYEQYF. The variable domain in full, completed from reference TRBV2 and TRBJ2-7, reads EPEVTQTPSHQVTQMGQEVILRCVPISNHLYFYWYRQILGQKVEFLVSFYNNEISEKSEIFDDQFSVERPDGSNFTLKIRSTKLEDSAMYFCASSGSGSTSYEQYFGPGTRLTVT.

This sequence joins TRBV11-3 and TRBJ1-1; TRBD1 matches at 9 bases. Germline CDR1 and CDR2: SGHNT and YENEEA. The CDR3 consists of 15 residues. V lost 5 bases and J lost 5; bases outside the gene matches: 9. The CDR3 nucleotides read TGTGCCAGCAGCGCCCGACAGGGGGAAGAGACTGAAGCTTTCTTT. Protein sequence: CASSARQGEETEAFF. Combining the CDR3 with reference TRBV11-3 and TRBJ1-1 gives the whole variable domain EAGVVQSPRYKIIEKKQPVAFWCNPISGHNTLYWYLQNLGQGPELLIRYENEEAVDDSQLPKDRFSAERLKGVDSTLKIQPAELGDSAVYLCASSARQGEETEAFFGQGTRLTVV.

The chain employs TRBV19 and TRBJ1-5; TRBD1 matches at 10 bases. CDR1 and CDR2 from the germline V gene are LNHDA and SQIVND (reference sequence). With 10 bases clipped from V and 1 base from J, the junction kept 1 base outside the gene matches. CDR3 length equals 13 residues. The CDR3 is CATDRGSNQPQHF. The CDR3 region has the DNA TGTGCCACGGACAGGGGGAGCAATCAGCCCCAGCATTTT.

Details on this clone: At one end, the junction sequence differs from germline, possibly due to a read error. The chain combines TRBV7-7 with TRBJ2-3; TRBD1 might be the D (6 bases). The germline V gene encodes CDR1 SSHAT and CDR2 FNYEAQ (reference sequence). The CDR3 spans 15 residues. CDR3 bases: TGTGCTAGCAGCTTAAGGGACACAGCCACAGATACGCAGTATTTT. This gives the protein CASSLRDTATDTQYF.

The V gene is TRBV9, the J gene TRBJ2-2; 14 nucleotides align to TRBD2. The germline gives CDR1 SGDLS, CDR2 YYNGEE. The J segment lost 1 base and the V segment lost 3 bases, leaving 8 bases of the junction unmatched. The CDR3 has 19 residues. CDR3 in DNA: TGTGCCAGCAGCGGTACCGGGACTAGCGGGGGTGTGAACACCGGGGAGCTGTTTTTT. Its protein product is CASSGTGTSGGVNTGELFF.

This clone has just one count. V gene TRBV7-2 combines with J gene TRBJ1-6; tentative D call: TRBD1 (6 bases). CDR1 SGHTA and CDR2 FQGNSA come from the germline V gene. The CDR3 extends over 15 amino acids. V lost 1 base and J lost 10, with 14 bases in between. The CDR3 here is CASSLGPGEYSPLHF. DNA of the CDR3: TGTGCCAGCAGCTTAGGCCCAGGGGAGTACTCACCCCTCCACTTT.

V is TRBV2 and J is TRBJ1-5; D gene uncertain. The germline V gene encodes CDR1 SNHLY and CDR2 FYNNEI. Trimming cost V 8 bases and J 3 bases, with 17 bases left between them. The CDR3 totals 15 residues. DNA of the CDR3: TGTGCCAGCGTGGGGAGTCCCTTGTCCAATCAGCCCCAGCATTTT. It is translated as CASVGSPLSNQPQHF.

This clone has a single count. The J gene is TRBJ2-4, the V gene TRBV5-8; 9 bases map to TRBD2. V shed 4 bases, J shed 1 base, and the junction held 3 bases outside the gene matches. The CDR3 totals 15 residues. Germline CDR1 reads SGHTS; CDR2 reads YDEGEE. The CDR3 DNA reads as TGTGCCAGCAGCCTAAGCGGGGGGGCCAAAAACATTCAGTACTTC. This sequence encodes CASSLSGGAKNIQYF.

The chain carries TRBV2 and TRBJ2-7, with TRBD2 identical over 7 bases. J lost 9 bases, V lost 8 bases, and 16 bases had no gene match. The germline V gene encodes CDR1 SNHLY and CDR2 FYNNEI. This CDR3 region has 14 residues. This CDR3 reads CASATSGGRWGQYF. The CDR3 DNA sequence: TGTGCCAGCGCAACCTCAGGCGGGAGATGGGGGCAGTACTTC.

The chain links TRBV5-1 to TRBJ1-1; TRBD1 might be the D (6 bases). Germline V CDR1 and CDR2: SGHRS, YFSETQ. Trimming removed 4 bases at V and 1 base at J, with 26 bases between. There are 19 residues in the CDR3. This CDR3 reads CASSRKLKGDGGRNTEAFF. CDR3 DNA sequence: TGCGCCAGCAGCCGTAAACTCAAGGGGGATGGGGGAAGGAACACTGAAGCTTTCTTT. Combining the CDR3 with reference TRBV5-1 and TRBJ1-1 gives the whole variable domain KAGVTQTPRYLIKTRGQQVTLSCSPISGHRSVSWYQQTPGQGLQFLFEYFSETQRNKGNFPGRFSGRQFSNSRSEMNVSTLELGDSALYLCASSRKLKGDGGRNTEAFFGQGTRLTVV.

The V gene is TRBV5-5, the J gene TRBJ1-1; the match to TRBD1 covers 9 bases. This CDR3 has 18 amino acids. The germline V gene encodes CDR1 SGHKS and CDR2 YYEKEE (reference sequence). V shed 5 bases and J 0 bases; nucleotides not matched to a gene: 14. As DNA, the CDR3 is TGTGCCAGCAGTTTTGTCCCGGGACAGGGTGCCATGAACACTGAAGCTTTCTTT. Translating it yields CASSFVPGQGAMNTEAFF.

This clone was detected only a few times. The V call is TRBV5-1, the J call TRBJ1-1, with 7 bases matching TRBD1. Losses at the gene ends were 2 bases for V and 4 bases for J; bases not matched to a gene: 11. CDR1 and CDR2 from the germline V gene are SGHRS and YFSETQ. The CDR3 length is 16 residues. The CDR3 DNA follows: TGCGCCAGCAGCTTATTGGAGCAAGCAGGGGGCACTGAAGCTTTCTTT. Encoded protein: CASSLLEQAGGTEAFF.

This chain links TRBV2 with TRBJ1-2, with 9 bases identical to TRBD1. The V gene end was trimmed by 2 bases and the J gene end by 6 bases; junction bases not matched to a gene: 4. This CDR3 has 14 residues. CDR1 and CDR2 (germline): SNHLY, FYNNEI. For the CDR3, the DNA is TGTGCCAGCAGTGAAAGGACAGGGGCGGATGGCTACACCTTC. Protein: CASSERTGADGYTF.

The chain carries TRBV28 and TRBJ2-3, with D possibly TRBD2 on 5 matching bases. The CDR3 runs 15 residues. Deletions cut 3 bases from V and 1 base from J, with 11 bases between. CDR1 is MDHEN and CDR2 is SYDVKM in the germline V gene. Written as DNA, the CDR3 is TGTGCCAGCAGTTTCATTCGGGGAGGCACAGATACGCAGTATTTT. Protein product: CASSFIRGGTDTQYF.

The rearrangement uses TRBV5-6 and TRBJ2-7, with 7 bases aligning to TRBD1. The CDR3 runs 14 residues. Germline V CDR1 and CDR2: SGHDT, YYEEEE. Trimming at V came to 3 bases and at J to 2 bases, leaving 5 bases not matched to a gene. The CDR3 bases are TGTGCCAGCAGCTCTGGACAGGACCCCTACGAGCAGTACTTC. Protein product: CASSSGQDPYEQYF.

This clone has only a few counts. The chain joins TRBV2 to TRBJ1-5; D gene uncertain. This CDR3 is built from 14 residues. Germline CDR1 and CDR2: SNHLY and FYNNEI. Trimming removed 4 bases from V and 3 bases from J, with 10 bases in between. Here the CDR3 reads CASSVHRDNQPQHF. DNA of the CDR3: TGTGCCAGCAGTGTCCACAGAGACAATCAGCCCCAGCATTTT.

The V gene is TRBV21-1, the J gene TRBJ2-7; the table gives TRBD1 as D, unverified against the DNA. TRBV21-1 is annotated as a pseudogene. The CDR3 runs to 13 residues. In nucleotides, the CDR3 is TGTGCCAGCATCCGGACAGAAACCTACGAGCAGTACTTC. Protein product: CASIRTETYEQYF.

The CDR3 nucleotides read TGTGCCATCAGTGTTACAGAGGACAGGGGCAACACTGAAGCTTTCTTT. Protein sequence: CAISVTEDRGNTEAFF. The V and J genes are TRBV10-3 and TRBJ1-1; 9 bases are shared with TRBD1. V shed 4 bases and J 2 bases; nucleotides not matched to a gene: 8. This CDR3 has 16 amino acids. Germline V gene lookup returns CDR1 ENHRY and CDR2 SYGVKD.

This rearrangement joins TRBV7-9 to TRBJ2-1; 13 positions match TRBD2. Trimming cost V 1 base and J 9 bases; bases outside gene matches: 3. This CDR3 has 15 amino acids. CDR1 and CDR2 (germline): SEHNR, FQNEAQ (reference sequence). DNA of the CDR3: TGTGCCAGCAGCTTAGTTGGGACTAGCGGGATTGAGCAGTTCTTC. It specifies CASSLVGTSGIEQFF. Looking up the rest from reference TRBV7-9 and TRBJ2-1 gives the full variable domain: DTGVSQNPRHKITKRGQNVTFRCDPISEHNRLYWYRQTLGQGPEFLTYFQNEAQLEKSRLLSDRFSAERPKGSFSTLEIQRTEQGDSAMYLCASSLVGTSGIEQFFGPGTRLTVL.

The J gene is TRBJ1-2, the V gene TRBV4-2, with 7 bases identical to TRBD1. Germline V gene data show CDR1 as LGHNA and CDR2 as YNFKEQ. V dropped 4 bases and J dropped 3; count of bases not matched to a gene: 8. This CDR3 has 15 amino acids. The CDR3 DNA reads TGTGCCAGCAGCCTACGGACAGGATCGGACTATGGCTACACCTTC. Amino acid sequence: CASSLRTGSDYGYTF.